This T cell receptor (beta chain) was captured by sequencing in a study of shared clonotypes between healthy human individuals. About the study: Every donor yielded three CD4 naive, three CD4 memory, two CD8 naive and one CD8 memory plate.

The table came from immunoSEQ multiplex PCR; TCRdb's copy has only in-frame clones and leaves some out. The profile covers some 2,000,000 clones, with 95% appearing a single time and 0.13% taken by the ten largest. The germline V and J ends were trimmed by 3 bases and 0 bases, with 5 bases remaining between them. The CDR3 length is 13 residues. Germline-derived CDR1 and CDR2 are GTSNPN and SVGIG (reference sequence). Remarks on this clone: The same CDR3 also results from other DNA sequences found in this sample.

The sequence was collected from a man between 18 and 29 years old in good health. The V gene is TRBV30, the J gene TRBJ2-2; the D is unclear. The sequencing input was naive CD4+ T cells sorted from blood. Subset described: CD45RA+ positively selected. For the CDR3, the DNA is TGTGCCTGGAGGCCAGCGAACACCGGGGAGCTGTTTTTT. Protein sequence: CAWRPANTGELFF.